These T cell receptor beta chains were read from a single sample in a study of cytomegalovirus exposure and HLA in healthy donors. The protocol was immunoSEQ multiplex PCR, while the TCRdb copy is restricted to in-frame clones and leaves out a portion. The repertoire has around 91,000 clones, roughly nine tenths of them found once; the top ten carry roughly 9.2%. The sample comprised PBMCs. These TCRs come from a young man in good health and CMV-seropositive. Both conserved end residues are part of each CDR3. A D gene is named only where the DNA matches it firmly. The listing skips clone size in some rows; elsewhere it reads once, few, many or a size class.

size	J	D	V	DNA	CDR3
NA	TRBJ1-4	TRBD1	TRBV5-4	TGTGCCAGCAGCAGGGGACAGTCACCTGAAAAACTGTTTTTT	CASSRGQSPEKLFF
NA	TRBJ2-2	TRBD2	TRBV7-6	TGTGCCAGCAGCCGACTAGCGGCGAACACCGGGGAGCTGTTTTTT	CASSRLAANTGELFF
NA	TRBJ2-3	TRBD2	TRBV7-3	TGTGCCAGCAGCTCGACCCTAGCGGGAACCGGTACGCAGTATTTT	CASSSTLAGTGTQYF
few	TRBJ2-1	NA	TRBV6-5	TGTGCCAGCAGTCCCCGGGTAGCGGCCTACAATGAGCAGTTCTTC	CASSPRVAAYNEQFF
NA	TRBJ1-4	NA	TRBV7-6	TGTGCCAGCAGCCCCGGACGCGGGGGTGAAAAACTGTTTTTT	CASSPGRGGEKLFF
NA	TRBJ2-7	TRBD2	TRBV27	TGTGCCAGCAGTTTATTTGCGGGAGGCCCCTACGAGCAGTACTTC	CASSLFAGGPYEQYF
once	TRBJ1-3	TRBD1	TRBV6-5	TGTGCCAGCAGTCAGGACAGGGGCCCTGGAAACACCATATATTTT	CASSQDRGPGNTIYF
NA	TRBJ2-1	NA	TRBV5-6	TGTGCCAGCAGCCGGACGGGAGTGGTAAATGAGCAGTTCTTC	CASSRTGVVNEQFF
NA	TRBJ1-2	NA	TRBV5-1	TGCGCCAGCAGCTTGGAACAGGACATATACTATGGCTACACCTTC	CASSLEQDIYYGYTF
NA	TRBJ2-7	TRBD1	TRBV28	TGTGCCAGCAGTCCACAGCCGGGACAGAACTACGAGCAGTACTTC	CASSPQPGQNYEQYF
NA	TRBJ2-7	NA	TRBV11-2	TGTGCCAGCAGCCTACAGACCGCATACGAGCAGTACTTC	CASSLQTAYEQYF
NA	TRBJ2-1	TRBD1	TRBV27	TGTGCCAGCTGGGACAGGGGCCGCAATGAGCAGTTCTTC	CASWDRGRNEQFF
NA	TRBJ2-3	NA	TRBV5-1	TGCGCCAGCAGCTTTCAGGGCCAAACAGATACGCAGTATTTT	CASSFQGQTDTQYF
NA	TRBJ2-7	NA	TRBV27	TGTGCCAGCAGTGGGGGGATCGAGCAGTACTTC	CASSGGIEQYF
NA	TRBJ1-5	NA	TRBV2	TGTGCCAGCACCCCTCGGCCTACAGTGGAGCCCCAGCATTTT	CASTPRPTVEPQHF
NA	TRBJ2-7	TRBD1	TRBV28	TGTGCCAGCAGTTACACGCGCATGACAGGGGACAGCTCCTACGAGCAGTACTTC	CASSYTRMTGDSSYEQYF